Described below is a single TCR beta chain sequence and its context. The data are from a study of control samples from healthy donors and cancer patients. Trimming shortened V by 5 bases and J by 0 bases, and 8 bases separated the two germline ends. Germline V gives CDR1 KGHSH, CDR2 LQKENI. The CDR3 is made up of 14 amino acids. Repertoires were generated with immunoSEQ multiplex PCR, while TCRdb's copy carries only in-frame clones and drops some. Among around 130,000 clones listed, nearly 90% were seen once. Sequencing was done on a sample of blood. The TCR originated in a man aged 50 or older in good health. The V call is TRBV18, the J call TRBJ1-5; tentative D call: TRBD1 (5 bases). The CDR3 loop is CASSAGNSNQPQHF. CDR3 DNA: TGTGCCAGCTCAGCAGGGAATAGCAATCAGCCCCAGCATTTT.